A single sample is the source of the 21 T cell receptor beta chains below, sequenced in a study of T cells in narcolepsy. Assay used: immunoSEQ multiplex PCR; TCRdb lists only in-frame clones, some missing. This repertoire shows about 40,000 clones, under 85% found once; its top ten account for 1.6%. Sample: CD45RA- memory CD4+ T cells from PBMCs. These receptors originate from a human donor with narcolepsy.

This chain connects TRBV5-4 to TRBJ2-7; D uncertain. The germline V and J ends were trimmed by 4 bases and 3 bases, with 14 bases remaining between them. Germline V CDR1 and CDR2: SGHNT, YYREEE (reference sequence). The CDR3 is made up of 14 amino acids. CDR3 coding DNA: TGTGCCAGCAGCCCTAAGTCATATGGCTACGAGCAGTACTTC. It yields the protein CASSPKSYGYEQYF.

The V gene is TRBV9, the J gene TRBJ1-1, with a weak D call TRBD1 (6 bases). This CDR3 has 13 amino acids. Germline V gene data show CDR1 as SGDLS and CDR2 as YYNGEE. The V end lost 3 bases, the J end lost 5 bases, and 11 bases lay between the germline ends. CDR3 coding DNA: TGTGCCAGCAGCGCCCAAGGGGGTACTGAAGCTTTCTTT. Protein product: CASSAQGGTEAFF.

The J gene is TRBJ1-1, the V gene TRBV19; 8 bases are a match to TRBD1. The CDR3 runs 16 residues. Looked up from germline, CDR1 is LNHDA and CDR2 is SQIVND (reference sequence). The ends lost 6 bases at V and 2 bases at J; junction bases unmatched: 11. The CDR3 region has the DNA TGTGCCAGTAGCCCCTGGGACAGGAGGAAAAACACTGAAGCTTTCTTT. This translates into CASSPWDRRKNTEAFF.

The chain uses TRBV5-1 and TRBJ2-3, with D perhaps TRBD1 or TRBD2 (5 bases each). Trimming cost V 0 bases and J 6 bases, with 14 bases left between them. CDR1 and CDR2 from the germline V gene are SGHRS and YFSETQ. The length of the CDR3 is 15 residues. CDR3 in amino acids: CASSLALGTADTQYF. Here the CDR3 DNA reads TGCGCCAGCAGCTTGGCCCTTGGGACGGCCGATACGCAGTATTTT.

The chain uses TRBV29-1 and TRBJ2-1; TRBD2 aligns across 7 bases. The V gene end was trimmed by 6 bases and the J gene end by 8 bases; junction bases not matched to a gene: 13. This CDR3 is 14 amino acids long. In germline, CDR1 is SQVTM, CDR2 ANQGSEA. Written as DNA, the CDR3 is TGCAGCGTCCCTAGGGCCCCCCGGGGGGATGAGCAGTTCTTC. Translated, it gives CSVPRAPRGDEQFF.

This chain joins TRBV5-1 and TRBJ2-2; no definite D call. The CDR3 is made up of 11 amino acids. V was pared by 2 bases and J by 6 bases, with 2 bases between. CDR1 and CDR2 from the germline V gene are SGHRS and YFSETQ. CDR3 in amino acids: CASSFPGELFF. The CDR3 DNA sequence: TGCGCCAGCAGCTTCCCCGGGGAGCTGTTTTTT.

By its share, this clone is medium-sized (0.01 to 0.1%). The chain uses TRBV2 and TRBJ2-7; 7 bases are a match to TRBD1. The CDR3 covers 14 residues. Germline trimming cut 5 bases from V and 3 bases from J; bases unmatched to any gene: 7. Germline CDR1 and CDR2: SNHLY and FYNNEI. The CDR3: CASSQDRIGYEQYF. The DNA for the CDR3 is TGTGCCAGCAGTCAGGACAGGATTGGCTACGAGCAGTACTTC.

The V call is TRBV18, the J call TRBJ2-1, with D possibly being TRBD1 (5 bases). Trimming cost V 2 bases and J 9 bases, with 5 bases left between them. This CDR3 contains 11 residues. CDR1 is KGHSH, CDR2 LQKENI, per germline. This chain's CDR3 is CASSPGAEQFF. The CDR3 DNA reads TGTGCCAGCTCACCAGGGGCTGAGCAGTTCTTC.

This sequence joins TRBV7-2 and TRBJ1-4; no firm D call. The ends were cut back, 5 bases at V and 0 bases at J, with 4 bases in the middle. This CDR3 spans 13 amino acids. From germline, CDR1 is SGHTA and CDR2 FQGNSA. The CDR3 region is CASSPATNEKLFF. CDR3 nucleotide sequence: TGTGCCAGCAGCCCGGCAACTAATGAAAAACTGTTTTTT.

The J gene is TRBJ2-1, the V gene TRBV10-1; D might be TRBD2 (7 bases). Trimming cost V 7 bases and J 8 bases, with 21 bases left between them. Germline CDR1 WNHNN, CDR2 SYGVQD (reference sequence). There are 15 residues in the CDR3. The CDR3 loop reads CASIRSGGVLDEQFF. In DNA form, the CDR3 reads TGCGCCAGCATCCGGTCGGGGGGCGTTCTAGATGAGCAGTTCTTC.

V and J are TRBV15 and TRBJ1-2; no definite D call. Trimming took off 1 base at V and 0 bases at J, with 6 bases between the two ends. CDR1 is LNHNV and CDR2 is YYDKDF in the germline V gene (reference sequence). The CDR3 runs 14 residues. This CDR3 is CATSRGESNYGYTF. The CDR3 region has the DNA TGTGCCACCAGCAGAGGAGAGTCTAACTATGGCTACACCTTC.

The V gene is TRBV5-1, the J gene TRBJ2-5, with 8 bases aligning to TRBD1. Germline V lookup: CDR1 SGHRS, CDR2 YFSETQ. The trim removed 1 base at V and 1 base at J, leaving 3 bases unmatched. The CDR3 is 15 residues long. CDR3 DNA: TGCGCCAGCAGCTTGAGGGGGACAGGCCAAGAGACCCAGTACTTC. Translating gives CASSLRGTGQETQYF.

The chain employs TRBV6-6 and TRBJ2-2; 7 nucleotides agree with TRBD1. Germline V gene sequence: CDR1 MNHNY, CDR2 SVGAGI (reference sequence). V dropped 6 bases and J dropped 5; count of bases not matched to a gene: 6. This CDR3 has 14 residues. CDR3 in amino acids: CASRPGQSTGELFF. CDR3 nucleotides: TGTGCCAGCAGGCCGGGACAGAGTACCGGGGAGCTGTTTTTT.

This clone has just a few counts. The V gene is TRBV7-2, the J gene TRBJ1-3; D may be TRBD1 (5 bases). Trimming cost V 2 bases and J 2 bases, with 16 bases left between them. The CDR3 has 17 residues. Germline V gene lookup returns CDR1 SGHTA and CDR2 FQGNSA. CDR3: CASSLSSGGRPGNTIYF. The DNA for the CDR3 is TGTGCCAGCAGCTTATCCTCCGGGGGAAGGCCTGGAAACACCATATATTTT.

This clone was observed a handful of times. The CDR3 DNA sequence: TGTGCCAGCAGTGACTCTCGGGGGCTGAATTCGGGCTACACCTTC. Encoded protein: CASSDSRGLNSGYTF. The V and J genes are TRBV6-4 and TRBJ1-2, with D possibly matching TRBD1 (6 bases). Trimming pared 0 bases from V and 8 bases from J, leaving 16 bases between. The CDR3 contains 15 residues. CDR1 is MRHNA and CDR2 is SNTAGT in the germline V gene.

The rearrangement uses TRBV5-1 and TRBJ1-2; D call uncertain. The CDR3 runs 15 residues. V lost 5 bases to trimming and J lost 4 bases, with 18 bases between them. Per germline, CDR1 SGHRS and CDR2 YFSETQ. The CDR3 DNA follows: TGCGCCAGCAGGCCCGCCTACAGTCCCCGCTATGGCTACACCTTC. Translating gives CASRPAYSPRYGYTF. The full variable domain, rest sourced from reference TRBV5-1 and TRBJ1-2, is KAGVTQTPRYLIKTRGQQVTLSCSPISGHRSVSWYQQTPGQGLQFLFEYFSETQRNKGNFPGRFSGRQFSNSRSEMNVSTLELGDSALYLCASRPAYSPRYGYTFGSGTRLTVV.

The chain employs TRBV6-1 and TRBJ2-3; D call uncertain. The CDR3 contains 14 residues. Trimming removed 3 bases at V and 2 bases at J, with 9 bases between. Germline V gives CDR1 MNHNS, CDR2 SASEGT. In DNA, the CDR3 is TGTGCCAGCAGTGACCCCAGAACCACAGATACGCAGTATTTT. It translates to CASSDPRTTDTQYF.

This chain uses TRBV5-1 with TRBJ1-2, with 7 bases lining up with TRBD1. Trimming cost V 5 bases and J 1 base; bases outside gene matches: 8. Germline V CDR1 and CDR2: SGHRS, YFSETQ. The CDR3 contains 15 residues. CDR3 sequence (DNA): TGCGCCAGCAGTCCGGGACAGAGCAGTAACTATGGCTACACCTTC. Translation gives CASSPGQSSNYGYTF. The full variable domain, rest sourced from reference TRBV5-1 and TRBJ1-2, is KAGVTQTPRYLIKTRGQQVTLSCSPISGHRSVSWYQQTPGQGLQFLFEYFSETQRNKGNFPGRFSGRQFSNSRSEMNVSTLELGDSALYLCASSPGQSSNYGYTFGSGTRLTVV.

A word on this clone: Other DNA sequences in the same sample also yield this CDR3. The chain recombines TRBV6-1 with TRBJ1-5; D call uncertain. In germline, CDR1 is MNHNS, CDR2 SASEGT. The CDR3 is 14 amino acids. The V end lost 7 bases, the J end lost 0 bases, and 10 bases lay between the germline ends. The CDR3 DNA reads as TGTGCCAGCACTCCACTCTATAGCAATCAGCCCCAGCATTTT. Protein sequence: CASTPLYSNQPQHF.

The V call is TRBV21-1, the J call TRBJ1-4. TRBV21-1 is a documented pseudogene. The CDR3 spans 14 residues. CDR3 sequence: CASLKRRRDEKLFF. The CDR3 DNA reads TGTGCCAGCCTAAAGCGAAGGCGGGATGAAAAACTGTTTTTT.

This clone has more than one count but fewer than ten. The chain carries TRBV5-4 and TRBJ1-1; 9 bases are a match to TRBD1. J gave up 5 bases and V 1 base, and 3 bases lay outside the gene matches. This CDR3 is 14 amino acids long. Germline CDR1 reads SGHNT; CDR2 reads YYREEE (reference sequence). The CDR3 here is CASSLTGGGTEAFF. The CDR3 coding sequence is TGTGCCAGCAGCTTGACAGGGGGCGGGACTGAAGCTTTCTTT.